This T cell receptor beta chain derives from a study of T cell clones after liver transplantation. Turning to the study itself: Subjects received no induction therapy and standard immunosuppression until randomization at 12-24 months post-transplant.

Assay: immunoSEQ multiplex PCR; the TCRdb copy retains only in-frame clones and omits some. The top ten clones hold around 0.94% of a sample with 99,000 or so clones, 75% to 85% of them seen once. Sample: CD4+ T cells from blood, taken before liver transplant. This clonotype was sampled from a human donor who received a liver transplant.

The CDR3 region has the DNA TGTGCCAGCAGCCAAGTCTCCGGGGGGGGAGAGCAGTTCTTC. This gives the protein CASSQVSGGGEQFF. The chain uses TRBV4-2 and TRBJ2-1, with 8 nucleotides matching TRBD2. The germline gives CDR1 LGHNA, CDR2 YNFKEQ. The CDR3 runs to 14 residues. V lost 1 base and J lost 10; bases outside the gene matches: 6.